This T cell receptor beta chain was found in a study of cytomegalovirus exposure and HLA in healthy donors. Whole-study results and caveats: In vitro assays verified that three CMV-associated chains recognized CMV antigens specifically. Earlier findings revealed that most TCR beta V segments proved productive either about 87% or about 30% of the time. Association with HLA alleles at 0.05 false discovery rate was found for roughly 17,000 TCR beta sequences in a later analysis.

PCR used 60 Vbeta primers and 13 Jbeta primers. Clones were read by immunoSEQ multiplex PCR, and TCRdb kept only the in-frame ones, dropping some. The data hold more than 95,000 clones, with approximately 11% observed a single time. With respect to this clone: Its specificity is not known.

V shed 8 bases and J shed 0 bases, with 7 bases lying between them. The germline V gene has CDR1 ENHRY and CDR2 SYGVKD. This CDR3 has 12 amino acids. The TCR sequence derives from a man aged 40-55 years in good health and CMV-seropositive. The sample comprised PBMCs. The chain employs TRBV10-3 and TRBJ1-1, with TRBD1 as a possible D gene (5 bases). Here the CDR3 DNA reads TGTGCCATCGGGGCGTTGAACACTGAAGCTTTCTTT. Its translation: CAIGALNTEAFF.